The 18 T cell receptor beta chains below all came from one sample that was sequenced in a study of identical twins. TCRdb called the 5' RACE reads again in MiXCR, with one record for every CDR3 protein. The sample has 600,000 to 700,000 distinct CDR3 sequences, 21% seen once. The data also belong to a second study, concerning T cells expressing NK-cell markers.

Sample: PBMCs. All receptors come from a woman under 30 in good health.

This chain links TRBV20-1 with TRBJ1-2, with no clear D. This CDR3 spans 13 amino acids. V was shortened by 4 bases and J by 2 bases, with 11 bases between the two germline ends. Germline-derived CDR1 and CDR2 are DFQATT and SNEGSKA (reference sequence). CDR3 nucleotide sequence: TGCAGTGCTAAGGAAGGCAGAAACTATGGCTACACCTTC. Residues: CSAKEGRNYGYTF.

The rearrangement links TRBV5-1 to TRBJ2-5, with a weak D call TRBD1 (5 bases). V lost 7 bases and J 1 base, leaving 14 bases between the germline ends. This CDR3 spans 14 amino acids. CDR1 SGHRS and CDR2 YFSETQ come from the germline V gene. The CDR3 sequence: CASGRAGSQETQYF. The CDR3 DNA reads TGCGCCAGCGGTCGGGCAGGGTCCCAAGAGACCCAGTACTTC.

The chain links TRBV11-3 to TRBJ2-1, with D uncertain. The V gene's germline CDR1 is SGHNT and CDR2 YENEEA. V lost 2 bases and J 6 bases, leaving 11 bases between the germline ends. There are 14 residues in the CDR3. The CDR3 protein is CASSLWSSGNEQFF. In nucleotides, the CDR3 is TGTGCCAGCAGCTTATGGTCCTCAGGCAATGAGCAGTTCTTC.

The V and J genes are TRBV10-3 and TRBJ2-5; possible D gene TRBD2, 5 bases. Germline V lookup: CDR1 ENHRY, CDR2 SYGVKD. The CDR3 is 12 amino acids. The germline V and J ends were trimmed by 8 bases and 5 bases, with 12 bases remaining between them. For the CDR3, the DNA is TGTGCCATCGGCAACGGGGTGGAGACCCAGTACTTC. It is translated as CAIGNGVETQYF.

The chain joins TRBV4-3 to TRBJ2-1; 12 bases match TRBD2. Germline values: CDR1 LGHNA, CDR2 YSLEER. V lost 4 bases and J lost 7; bases outside the gene matches: 11. This CDR3 contains 17 residues. The chain's CDR3 is CASSRTLLLAGGNEQFF. In DNA form, the CDR3 reads TGCGCCAGCAGCCGGACTCTCCTACTAGCGGGAGGTAATGAGCAGTTCTTC.

The genes are TRBV12-3 or TRBV12-4 and TRBJ2-3; possibly TRBD1 or TRBD2 for D (6 bases each). V lost 6 bases to trimming and J lost 6 bases, with 16 bases between them. This CDR3 has 14 amino acids. For the CDR3, the DNA is TGTGCCAGCAGAACTCTCGTAGGGGGGGATACGCAGTATTTT. Residues: CASRTLVGGDTQYF.

The sample holds a few counts of this clonotype. The chain has TRBV12-3 or TRBV12-4 and TRBJ2-6; possibly TRBD1 or TRBD2 for D (5 bases each). The CDR3 has 20 residues. Trimming took 5 bases from V and 0 from J, leaving 23 bases between them. The CDR3 bases are TGTGCCAGCAGTCCCAGCGGTGGGGCCCGGAGCAGCTCTGGGGCCAACGTCCTGACTTTC. It encodes CASSPSGGARSSSGANVLTF.

The chain couples TRBV5-1 to TRBJ2-1; no definite D call. Germline CDR1 and CDR2: SGHRS and YFSETQ. The CDR3 covers 14 residues. V lost 5 bases and J lost 6, with 15 bases in between. This CDR3 is CASSSDRLGNEQFF. The CDR3 DNA reads TGCGCCAGCAGTTCCGATCGACTCGGCAATGAGCAGTTCTTC.

The chain recombines TRBV4-1 with TRBJ2-7, with 8 bases aligning to TRBD2. Germline V CDR1 and CDR2: MGHRA, YSYEKL. Trimming removed 4 bases from V and 0 bases from J; junction bases left unmatched: 8. The CDR3 spans 16 residues. The CDR3 DNA follows: TGCGCCAGCAGCCTCCAGAGCGGGGGCCACTCCTACGAGCAGTACTTC. This gives the protein CASSLQSGGHSYEQYF.

This clonotype appeared a few times. V is TRBV20-1 and J is TRBJ2-1; D is perhaps TRBD2 (6 bases). Trimming removed 0 bases from V and 0 bases from J, with 12 bases in between. This CDR3 spans 16 amino acids. Germline CDR1 reads DFQATT; CDR2 reads SNEGSKA (reference sequence). CDR3 coding DNA: TGCAGTGCTAGAGAACTAGCCCGGAGCTCCTACAATGAGCAGTTCTTC. Protein: CSARELARSSYNEQFF.

This chain links TRBV5-5 with TRBJ2-1; 9 bases line up with TRBD1. CDR1 is SGHKS, CDR2 YYEKEE, per germline (reference sequence). The CDR3 covers 16 residues. J gave up 1 base and V 0 bases, and 2 bases lay outside the gene matches. DNA of the CDR3: TGTGCCAGCAGCTTGGGACAGGGGGGTTCCTACAATGAGCAGTTCTTC. As protein: CASSLGQGGSYNEQFF.

This clonotype was picked up a small number of times. The rearrangement joins TRBV12-3 or TRBV12-4 to TRBJ2-1; TRBD2 agrees at 12 bases. There are 14 residues in the CDR3. V shed 7 bases, J shed 9 bases, and the junction held 7 bases outside the gene matches. CDR3 sequence (DNA): TGTGCCAGCACCAGACTAGCGGGGGCGGTTGAGCAGTTCTTC. Translating gives CASTRLAGAVEQFF.

This clonotype came up a few times. The genes are TRBV9 and TRBJ1-4; D is ambiguous. The CDR3 runs to 13 residues. V lost 4 bases to trimming and J lost 6 bases, with 10 bases between them. The germline V gene has CDR1 SGDLS and CDR2 YYNGEE. The DNA of the CDR3 is TGTGCCAGCAGCTCCCACTCGGATGAAAAACTGTTTTTT. Its translation: CASSSHSDEKLFF.

The chain is built from TRBV10-3 and TRBJ2-2, with D possibly TRBD2 on 5 matching bases. The CDR3 runs 12 residues. V lost 11 bases, J lost 3 bases, and 10 bases lay in between. Germline V gene lookup returns CDR1 ENHRY and CDR2 SYGVKD. The CDR3 DNA sequence: TGTGCCGGAACCGGGGACACCGGGGAGCTGTTTTTT. This codes for CAGTGDTGELFF.

This chain links TRBV4-3 with TRBJ2-1; D unclear. Per germline, CDR1 LGHNA and CDR2 YSLEER. Trimming took 0 bases from V and 7 from J, leaving 4 bases between them. The CDR3 covers 12 residues. The CDR3, as DNA: TGCGCCAGCAGCCAAGATCGGAATGAGCAGTTCTTC. Residues: CASSQDRNEQFF.

This clonotype was seen once. This chain links TRBV6-1 with TRBJ2-1; the match to TRBD1 covers 10 bases. The germline V gene has CDR1 MNHNS and CDR2 SASEGT. The ends lost 7 bases at V and 2 bases at J; junction bases unmatched: 5. This CDR3 is 15 amino acids long. The CDR3 nucleotides read TGTGCCAGCACCACCGGGACAGGGGCCTACAATGAGCAGTTCTTC. Protein: CASTTGTGAYNEQFF.

DNA of the CDR3: TGTGCCAGCAGCGGGGGACAGACCTGGTCCGGGGAGCTGTTTTTT. Translated, it gives CASSGGQTWSGELFF. The chain recombines TRBV9 with TRBJ2-2; 7 bases align to TRBD1. V dropped 3 bases and J dropped 6; count of bases not matched to a gene: 8. Looked up from germline, CDR1 is SGDLS and CDR2 is YYNGEE. This CDR3 contains 15 residues.

This clonotype was counted between two and nine times. The chain employs TRBV20-1 and TRBJ2-7; D gene unclear. Trimming removed 2 bases at V and 0 bases at J, with 2 bases between. Germline CDR1 DFQATT, CDR2 SNEGSKA (reference sequence). The CDR3 totals 11 residues. This CDR3 reads CSARTSYEQYF. The DNA for the CDR3 is TGCAGTGCTAGAACCTCCTACGAGCAGTACTTC.